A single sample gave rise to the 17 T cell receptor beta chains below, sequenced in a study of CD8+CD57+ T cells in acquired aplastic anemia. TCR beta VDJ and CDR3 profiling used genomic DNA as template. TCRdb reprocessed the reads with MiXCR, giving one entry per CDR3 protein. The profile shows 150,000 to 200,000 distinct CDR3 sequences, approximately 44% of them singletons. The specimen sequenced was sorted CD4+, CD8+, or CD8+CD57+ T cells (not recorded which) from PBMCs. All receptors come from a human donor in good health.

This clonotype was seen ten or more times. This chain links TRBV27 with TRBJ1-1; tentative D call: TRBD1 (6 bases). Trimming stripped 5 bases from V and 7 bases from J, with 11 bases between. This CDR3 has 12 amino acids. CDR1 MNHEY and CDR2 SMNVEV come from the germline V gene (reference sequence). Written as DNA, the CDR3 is TGTGCCAGCAGTACCGGACAGCATGAAGCTTTCTTT. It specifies CASSTGQHEAFF.

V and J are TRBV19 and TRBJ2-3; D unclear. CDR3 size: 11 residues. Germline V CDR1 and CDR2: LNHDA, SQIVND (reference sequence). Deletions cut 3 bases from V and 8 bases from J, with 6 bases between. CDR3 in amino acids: CASSIAGTQYF. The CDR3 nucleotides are TGTGCCAGTAGTATTGCTGGTACGCAGTATTTT.

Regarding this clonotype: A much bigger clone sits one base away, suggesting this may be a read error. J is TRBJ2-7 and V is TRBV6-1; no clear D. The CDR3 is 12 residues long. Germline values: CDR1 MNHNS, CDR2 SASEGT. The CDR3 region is CASSPHAYEQCF. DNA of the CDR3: TGTGCCAGCAGTCCGCATGCCTACGAGCAGTGCTTC.

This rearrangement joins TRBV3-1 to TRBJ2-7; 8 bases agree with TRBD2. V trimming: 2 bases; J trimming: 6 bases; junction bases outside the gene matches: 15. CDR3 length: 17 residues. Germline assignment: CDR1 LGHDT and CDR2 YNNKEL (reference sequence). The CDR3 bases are TGTGCCAGCAGCCAAAGGGTCTCCTGGGGACTAGTCCGCGAGCAGTACTTC. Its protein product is CASSQRVSWGLVREQYF.

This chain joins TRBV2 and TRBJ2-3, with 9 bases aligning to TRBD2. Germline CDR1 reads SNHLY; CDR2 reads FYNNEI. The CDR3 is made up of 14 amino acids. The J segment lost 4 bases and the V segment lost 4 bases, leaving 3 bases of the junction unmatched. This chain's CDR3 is CASSGGGGADTQYF. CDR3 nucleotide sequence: TGTGCCAGCAGTGGGGGCGGGGGGGCAGATACGCAGTATTTT.

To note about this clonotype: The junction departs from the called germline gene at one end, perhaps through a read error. This CDR3 reads CSASVGSGTWELFF. The CDR3 DNA sequence: TGCAGTGCTAGTGTGGGGTCAGGCACCTGGGAGCTGTTTTTT. The chain is built from TRBV20-1 and TRBJ2-2; D not resolved. The CDR3 covers 14 residues. The germline CDR1 and CDR2 sequences are DFQATT and SNEGSKA (reference sequence).

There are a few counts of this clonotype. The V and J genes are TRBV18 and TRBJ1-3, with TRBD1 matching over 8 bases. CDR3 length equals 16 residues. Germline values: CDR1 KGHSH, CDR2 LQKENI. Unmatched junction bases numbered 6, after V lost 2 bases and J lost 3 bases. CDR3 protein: CASSPTQGANGNTIYF. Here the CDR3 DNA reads TGTGCCAGCTCACCAACCCAGGGGGCGAATGGAAACACCATATATTTT.

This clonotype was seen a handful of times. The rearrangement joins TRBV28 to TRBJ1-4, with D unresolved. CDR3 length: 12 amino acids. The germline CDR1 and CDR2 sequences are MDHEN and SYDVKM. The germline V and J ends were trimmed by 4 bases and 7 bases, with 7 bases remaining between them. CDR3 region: CASSSISEKLFF. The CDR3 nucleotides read TGTGCCAGCAGTTCAATATCTGAAAAACTGTTTTTT.

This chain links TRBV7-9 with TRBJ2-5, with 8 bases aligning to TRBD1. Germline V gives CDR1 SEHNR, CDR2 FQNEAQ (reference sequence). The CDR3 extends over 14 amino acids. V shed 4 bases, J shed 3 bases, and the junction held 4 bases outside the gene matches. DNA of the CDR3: TGTGCCAGCAGCTCGCCGGACAGGGAAGAGACCCAGTACTTC. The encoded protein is CASSSPDREETQYF.

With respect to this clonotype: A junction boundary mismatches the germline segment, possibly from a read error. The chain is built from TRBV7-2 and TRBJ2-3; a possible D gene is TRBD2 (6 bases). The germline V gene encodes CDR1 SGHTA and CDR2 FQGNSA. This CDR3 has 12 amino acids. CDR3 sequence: CASSGTSGTPNF. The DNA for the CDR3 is TGTGCCAGCAGCGGAACCTCCGGGACTCCGAATTTT.

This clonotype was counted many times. The CDR3 region is CASRVDRASTEAFF. The CDR3 DNA reads as TGTGCCAGCAGGGTAGACAGGGCGAGCACTGAAGCTTTCTTT. The chain couples TRBV6-4 to TRBJ1-1; TRBD1 matches at 7 bases. The length of the CDR3 is 14 residues. In germline, CDR1 is MRHNA, CDR2 SNTAGT. The J segment lost 4 bases and the V segment lost 6 bases, leaving 8 bases of the junction unmatched.

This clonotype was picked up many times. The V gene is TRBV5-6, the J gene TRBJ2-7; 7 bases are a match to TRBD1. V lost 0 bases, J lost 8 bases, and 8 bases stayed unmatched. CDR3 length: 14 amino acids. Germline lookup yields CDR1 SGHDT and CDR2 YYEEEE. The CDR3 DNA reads TGTGCCAGCAGCTTGGTGGTAACAGGGGACAAGCAGTACTTC. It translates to CASSLVVTGDKQYF.

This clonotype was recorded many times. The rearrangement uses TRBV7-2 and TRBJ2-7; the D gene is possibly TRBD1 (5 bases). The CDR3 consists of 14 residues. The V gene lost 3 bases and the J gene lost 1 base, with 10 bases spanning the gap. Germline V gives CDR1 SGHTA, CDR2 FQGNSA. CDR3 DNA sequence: TGTGCCAGCAGCTTCCGGACACCATCCTACGAGCAGTACTTC. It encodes CASSFRTPSYEQYF.

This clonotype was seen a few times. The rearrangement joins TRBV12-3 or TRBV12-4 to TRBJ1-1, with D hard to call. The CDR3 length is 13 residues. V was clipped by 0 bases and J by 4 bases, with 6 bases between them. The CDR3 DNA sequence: TGTGCCAGCAGTTTAGCCTTGGGCACTGAAGCTTTCTTT. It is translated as CASSLALGTEAFF.

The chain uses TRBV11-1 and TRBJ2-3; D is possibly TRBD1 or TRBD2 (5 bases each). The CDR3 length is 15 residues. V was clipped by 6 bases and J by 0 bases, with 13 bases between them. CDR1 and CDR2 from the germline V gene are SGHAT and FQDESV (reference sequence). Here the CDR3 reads CASRGTGPSTDTQYF. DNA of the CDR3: TGTGCCAGCAGAGGGACGGGACCCAGCACAGATACGCAGTATTTT.

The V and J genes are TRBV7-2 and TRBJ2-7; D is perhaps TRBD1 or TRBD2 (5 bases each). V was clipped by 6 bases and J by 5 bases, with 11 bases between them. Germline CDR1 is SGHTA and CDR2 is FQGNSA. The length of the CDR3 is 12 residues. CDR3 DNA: TGTGCCAGCAGTCAACGGGGCCACGAGCAGTACTTC. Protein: CASSQRGHEQYF.

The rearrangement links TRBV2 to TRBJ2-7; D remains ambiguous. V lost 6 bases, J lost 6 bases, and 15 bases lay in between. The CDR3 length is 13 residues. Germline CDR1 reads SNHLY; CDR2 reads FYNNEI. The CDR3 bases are TGTGCCAGCAGCCGATCTGGGGTTGGCGAGCAGTACTTC. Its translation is CASSRSGVGEQYF.